This record covers a single T cell receptor (beta chain). Antigen: not known. This specimen comes from a study of shared clonotypes between healthy human individuals. Study conclusions and caveats: Among donors, the sharing of clonotypes was expected to be influenced by sequencing depth. Naive CD4 clonotypes were shared across a handful of donors at around 5%.

Germline V gene sequence: CDR1 MDHEN, CDR2 SYDVKM. The V segment lost 7 bases and the J segment 7 bases; nucleotides outside the gene matches: 6. The CDR3 covers 12 residues. Assay: immunoSEQ multiplex PCR; the TCRdb copy retains only in-frame clones and omits some. Counted here are fewer than 3 million clones, around 93% occurring once; the ten biggest clones make up approximately 0.41%. This chain uses TRBV28 with TRBJ2-7; 8 nucleotides line up with TRBD1. This TCR was sampled from a man aged 18 to 30 in good health. Some clones in this sample may be carry-over from other donors' samples. Sequenced: naive CD4+ T cells from PBMCs. The subset denotes: CD45RA+ positively selected. This CDR3 reads CASNSGGGEQYF. DNA for the CDR3: TGTGCCAGCAATTCAGGGGGCGGGGAGCAGTACTTC.